Described below is a single TCR beta chain sequence and its context. What antigen it recognizes has not been identified. A much larger clone is a single base away; this may be a read error. The V and J ends are trimmed by 2 bases and 7 bases, leaving 11 bases between them. The CDR3 goes from the cysteine to the phenylalanine over 14 residues. CDR3 DNA is the only sequence kept; it has 42 bases, read in frame from the first base. CDR1 is given as LGHDT and CDR2 as YNNKEL, both from the germline V gene (reference sequence). The data belong to a study of CD8 T cells in ankylosing spondylitis (dated by TCRdb to about 2017). In the study overall: To find TCR variants linked to disease, the study profiled T cell receptor beta repertoires in ankylosing spondylitis patients and healthy donors. The full study cohort comprised 25 or so ankylosing spondylitis patients and over 95 healthy donors. Peripheral blood was sampled, and synovial fluid was additionally collected from ankylosing spondylitis patients.

The run used an Illumina HiSeq 2500. TCR beta libraries were prepared by quantitative 5'-RACE with molecular barcodes. The authors' analysis ran thus. To identify disease-linked TCR variants, a new computational method was used, one built on a probabilistic model of VDJ rearrangement. Using fastp trimming at Q25 and MiXCR clonotype assembly, TCRdb reanalyzed the public sequencing data and kept in-frame beta chains. All rows with the same CDR3 protein become a single entry with the most common DNA and genes. In this record, the V and J calls reflect TCRdb's handling and not the investigators' own analysis. A total of about 140,000 distinct CDR3 sequences appear in this sample, approximately 7.4% of them only once. The top ten clones comprise 9.5% to 15% of the sample. Summary of the overall study and its limitations: The disease-linked clones had a CD8+ phenotype and were found at relatively low frequencies in peripheral blood. A TCR beta motif of about 8 highly homologous amino acid variants appeared characteristic of blood from ankylosing spondylitis patients. The disease-linked clones were reported as significantly enriched in matched synovial fluid samples from ankylosing spondylitis patients. Some TCR beta motif variants had previously been reported in synovial fluid and blood of reactive arthritis patients, which suggested common disease-initiation mechanisms.

The receptor comes from a female donor with ankylosing spondylitis or in good health (not recorded which). This chain joins TRBV3-1 to TRBJ2-2; the D gene is unclear. The specimen sequenced was blood, either unsorted or a sorted T cell fraction (not recorded which). The nucleotides read TGTGCCAGCAGCCAAAGAGAGGAGAACGGGGAGCTGTTTTTT. Its translation is CASSQREENGELFF.